Shown below are 5 T cell receptor beta chains from a single sample sequenced in a study of shared clonotypes between healthy human individuals. Here immunoSEQ multiplex PCR was the method, and the copy in TCRdb shows in-frame clones only, minus some. The sample lists about 1,900,000 clones; roughly 95% were seen once. It was CD45RO-negative cells, positively selected for CCR7, that made up naive CD8 cells, with terminally differentiated effector memory CD45RA+ cells excluded. Sequenced: naive CD8+ T cells sorted from blood. The receptors here all came from a man younger than 35 in good health.

The V call is TRBV11-2, the J call TRBJ2-3; D is possibly TRBD2 (6 bases). The CDR3 covers 14 residues. Germline-derived CDR1 and CDR2 are SGHAT and FQNNGV. V was clipped by 5 bases and J by 4 bases, with 13 bases between them. The CDR3 is CASSPWGGADTQYF. The CDR3 bases are TGTGCCAGCAGCCCCTGGGGAGGAGCAGATACGCAGTATTTT.

The V gene is TRBV29-1, the J gene TRBJ1-2, with unresolved D. V lost 6 bases and J 6 bases, leaving 11 bases between the germline ends. The CDR3 spans 11 residues. Germline V gives CDR1 SQVTM, CDR2 ANQGSEA. The CDR3 nucleotides are TGCAGCGTGGTAGTGTCACATGGCTACACCTTC. This sequence encodes CSVVVSHGYTF.

This sequence joins TRBV2 and TRBJ1-6; D is undetermined. CDR3 size: 13 residues. Germline V lookup: CDR1 SNHLY, CDR2 FYNNEI. V was cut by 2 bases and J by 5 bases, with 4 bases left in between. In DNA form, the CDR3 reads TGTGCCAGCAGTGAACCGCATAATTCACCCCTCCACTTT. Its translation: CASSEPHNSPLHF.

V is TRBV27 and J is TRBJ1-2, with D hard to call. The CDR3 contains 14 residues. Trimming removed 7 bases at V and 2 bases at J, with 14 bases between. The germline V gene encodes CDR1 MNHEY and CDR2 SMNVEV (reference sequence). DNA of the CDR3: TGTGCCAGCACCTCACAAGGTGTAAACTATGGCTACACCTTC. This codes for CASTSQGVNYGYTF.

CDR3 DNA: TGCAGCGTTGCAGGGGGCAGGGACGAGCAGTACTTC. Protein sequence: CSVAGGRDEQYF. The chain is built from TRBV29-1 and TRBJ2-7; TRBD1 matches at 8 bases. The V and J ends lost 4 bases and 5 bases, in that order; junction bases with no gene match: 4. Looked up from germline, CDR1 is SQVTM and CDR2 is ANQGSEA. The CDR3 totals 12 residues.